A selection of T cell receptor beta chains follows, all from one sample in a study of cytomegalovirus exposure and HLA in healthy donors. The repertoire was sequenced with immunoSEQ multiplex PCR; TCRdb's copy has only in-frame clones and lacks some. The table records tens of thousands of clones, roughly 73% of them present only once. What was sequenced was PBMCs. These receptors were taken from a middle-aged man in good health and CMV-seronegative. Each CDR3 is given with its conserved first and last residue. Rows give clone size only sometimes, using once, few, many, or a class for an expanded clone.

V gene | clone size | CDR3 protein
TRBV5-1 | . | CASSLEGAGGTEAFF
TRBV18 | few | CASSPPSSGELFF
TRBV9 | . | CASSVWAGGQYEQYF
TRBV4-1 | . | CASSQGVGLSYEQYF
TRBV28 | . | CASRPGTNSNQPQHF
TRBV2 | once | CASASGYYEQYF
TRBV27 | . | CASSYGGFPYEQYF
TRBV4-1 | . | CASSQAQGQGDEQYF
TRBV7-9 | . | CASSLDGTGRDEQYF
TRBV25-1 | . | CASRLTESYGYTF
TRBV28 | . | CASSSPFSGGPQETQYF
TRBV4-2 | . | CASSQVIDRGYGYTF
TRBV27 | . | CASSLSGYGELFF
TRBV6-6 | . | CASSYSQGGNQPQHF
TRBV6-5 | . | CASSLGQGKTQPQHF
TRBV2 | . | CASSESGQYGYTF
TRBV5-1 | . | CASGTDGTGELFF
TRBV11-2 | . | CASSRLGARNEQFF
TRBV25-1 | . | CASGDGVSNQPQHF
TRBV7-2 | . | CASSLSRGPYEQYF
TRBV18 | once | CASSPETGGYQPQHF
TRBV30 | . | CAGTTGTGFYTEAFF
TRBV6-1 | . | CASSPTGSSNTEAFF
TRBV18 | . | CASSPNGQGNTGELFF
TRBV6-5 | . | CASSYGGLAPYEQYF
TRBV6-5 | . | CASASTGSPGHEQYF
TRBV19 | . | CASSIYRGAVGETQYF
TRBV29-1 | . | CSVERLQGEADTQYF
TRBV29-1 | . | CSVENGKGGYTF
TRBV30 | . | CAWSVWGGPGGNTEAFF
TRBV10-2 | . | CASSESGPDTQYF
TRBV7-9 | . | CASSFSSSVRLRTEAFF
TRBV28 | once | CASSPSDRGRMGNQPQHF
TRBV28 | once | CASGQTGTQPQHF
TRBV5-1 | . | CASSRDTANYGYTF
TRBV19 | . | CASTPGLNSPLHF
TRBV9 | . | CASSVGGGSLNSPLHF
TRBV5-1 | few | CASSLVVGGGNEQFF
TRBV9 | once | CASSVTGSGNTIYF
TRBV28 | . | CASSLSPPGGVQPQHF
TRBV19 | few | CASSPRTDGNEKLFF